These 27 T cell receptor beta chains came from one sample sequenced in a study of pediatric ulcerative colitis. The repertoire was sequenced with immunoSEQ multiplex PCR; TCRdb's copy has only in-frame clones and lacks some. Among over 45,000 clones listed, about 79% were seen once. The rectum was sampled with one to two pinch biopsies at colonoscopy. Sequencing was carried out using gut tissue. The receptors come from a girl aged 10 to 17 with moderate ulcerative colitis.

The count of this clone is one. The gene calls are TRBV2 and TRBJ2-2; 8 nucleotides agree with TRBD1. The J segment lost 5 bases and the V segment lost 7 bases, leaving 9 bases of the junction unmatched. The germline V gene has CDR1 SNHLY and CDR2 FYNNEI. The CDR3 is made up of 15 amino acids. The CDR3 nucleotides are TGTGCCAGCACCTTACTACGGACAGGGACCGGGGAGCTGTTTTTT. This sequence encodes CASTLLRTGTGELFF.

The V and J genes are TRBV4-1 and TRBJ2-1, with D perhaps assigned TRBD1 or TRBD2 (6 bases each). CDR1 is MGHRA, CDR2 YSYEKL, per germline. There are 14 residues in the CDR3. Trimming cost V 1 base and J 7 bases, with 11 bases left between them. CDR3: CASSQVGGGNEQFF. CDR3 bases: TGCGCCAGCAGCCAAGTTGGAGGGGGGAATGAGCAGTTCTTC.

The CDR3 protein is CASSLRPGTAGDGANVLTF. The CDR3 nucleotides read TGCGCCAGCAGCTTAAGACCCGGGACAGCGGGTGACGGGGCCAACGTCCTGACTTTC. The V gene is TRBV5-1, the J gene TRBJ2-6, with TRBD1 as a possible D gene (7 bases). This CDR3 contains 19 residues. Germline V CDR1 and CDR2: SGHRS, YFSETQ. V shed 2 bases and J shed 4 bases, with 22 bases lying between them.

The rearrangement uses TRBV4-1 and TRBJ1-1; D gene uncertain. V lost 4 bases, J lost 10 bases, and 10 bases lay in between. The CDR3 has 11 residues. Per the germline V gene, CDR1 is MGHRA and CDR2 is YSYEKL. The chain's CDR3 is CASSRGSVAFF. CDR3 nucleotides: TGCGCCAGCAGCCGCGGGTCGGTAGCTTTCTTT.

The gene calls are TRBV6-4 and TRBJ2-7, with D possibly TRBD1 on 5 matching bases. Germline V gene lookup returns CDR1 MRHNA and CDR2 SNTAGT. The V end lost 3 bases, the J end lost 1 base, and 10 bases lay between the germline ends. The CDR3 covers 14 residues. CDR3 in amino acids: CASSEQVNSYEQYF. The CDR3 DNA sequence: TGTGCCAGCAGTGAACAGGTTAATTCCTACGAGCAGTACTTC.

This clone was seen once. This sequence joins TRBV28 and TRBJ1-1; TRBD1 agrees at 7 bases. The CDR3 is made up of 14 amino acids. V lost 4 bases, J lost 10 bases, and 12 bases stayed unmatched. CDR1 and CDR2 (germline): MDHEN, SYDVKM. The CDR3 DNA reads TGTGCCAGCAGTTCAGGGGTGGTGGCAGGGGGAGCTTTCTTT. It specifies CASSSGVVAGGAFF.

This sequence joins TRBV7-2 and TRBJ1-6; D is possibly TRBD1 (5 bases). The CDR3 contains 15 residues. Germline V lookup: CDR1 SGHTA, CDR2 FQGNSA. The V end lost 1 base, the J end lost 5 bases, and 9 bases lay between the germline ends. Here the CDR3 reads CASSLGGGDNSPLHF. CDR3 coding DNA: TGTGCCAGCAGCTTAGGGGGAGGGGATAATTCACCCCTCCACTTT.

This sequence joins TRBV7-2 and TRBJ2-1; a weak D match, TRBD1 (5 bases). Germline V gives CDR1 SGHTA, CDR2 FQGNSA. This CDR3 comprises 13 residues. Trimming removed 5 bases at V and 5 bases at J, with 10 bases between. The CDR3 reads CASSPGPNNEQFF. The CDR3, as DNA: TGTGCCAGCAGCCCAGGGCCTAACAATGAGCAGTTCTTC.

The rearrangement uses TRBV5-4 and TRBJ2-5; TRBD1 agrees at 8 bases. Germline loops: CDR1 SGHNT, CDR2 YYREEE (reference sequence). The CDR3 covers 12 residues. After removal of 4 bases from V and 5 bases from J, the junction contained 1 base not matched to a gene. CDR3 coding DNA: TGTGCCAGCAGCCGGGACAGGGAGACCCAGTACTTC. Its protein product is CASSRDRETQYF.

This chain links TRBV2 with TRBJ2-7; 8 positions match TRBD1. The CDR3 has 13 residues. Germline assignment: CDR1 SNHLY and CDR2 FYNNEI. The junction had 2 bases not matched to a gene; V was cut back by 6 bases and J by 1 base. The DNA for the CDR3 is TGTGCCAGCAGACGGACAGGGTCCTACGAGCAGTACTTC. It translates to CASRRTGSYEQYF.

The J gene is TRBJ1-4, the V gene TRBV19, with TRBD1 matching 7 bases. CDR3 length: 14 residues. V shed 8 bases and J 8 bases; nucleotides not matched to a gene: 11. Germline CDR1 is LNHDA and CDR2 is SQIVND (reference sequence). The CDR3 spells CASQQQGRTEKLFF. The CDR3 bases are TGTGCCAGTCAACAACAGGGGAGAACGGAAAAACTGTTTTTT.

The chain combines TRBV19 with TRBJ2-7, with TRBD1 matching over 9 bases. V was pared by 3 bases and J by 5 bases, with 14 bases of the junction left unmatched. This CDR3 is built from 17 residues. In germline, CDR1 is LNHDA, CDR2 SQIVND (reference sequence). CDR3 amino acids: CASSIRPPGQGWDEQYF. CDR3 bases: TGTGCCAGTAGTATCCGCCCACCGGGACAGGGATGGGACGAGCAGTACTTC. The full variable domain, rest sourced from reference TRBV19 and TRBJ2-7, is DGGITQSPKYLFRKEGQNVTLSCEQNLNHDAMYWYRQDPGQGLRLIYYSQIVNDFQKGDIAEGYSVSREKKESFPLTVTSAQKNPTAFYLCASSIRPPGQGWDEQYFGPGTRLTVT.

This chain links TRBV4-1 with TRBJ1-2; 7 nucleotides align to TRBD1. Germline CDR1 is MGHRA and CDR2 is YSYEKL. With 1 base clipped from V and 4 bases from J, the junction kept 9 bases outside the gene matches. The CDR3 is 16 amino acids. The CDR3 sequence: CASSQGILGGGYGYTF. CDR3 DNA: TGCGCCAGCAGCCAAGGGATCCTAGGGGGCGGCTATGGCTACACCTTC.

The chain recombines TRBV7-2 with TRBJ1-2, with 8 positions matching TRBD1. Germline-derived CDR1 and CDR2 are SGHTA and FQGNSA. V gave up 5 bases and J gave up 0 bases; unmatched junction bases: 8. The CDR3 is 16 amino acids. The CDR3: CASSPGTGGSNYGYTF. CDR3 in DNA: TGTGCCAGCAGCCCAGGGACAGGAGGATCTAACTATGGCTACACCTTC.

This rearrangement joins TRBV5-4 to TRBJ1-1; D gene uncertain. Germline values: CDR1 SGHNT, CDR2 YYREEE (reference sequence). Trimming left V 4 bases short and J 0 bases short, with 13 bases between. The CDR3 is 15 amino acids. Written as DNA, the CDR3 is TGTGCCAGCAGCCCTATTAACACACTGAACACTGAAGCTTTCTTT. Translated: CASSPINTLNTEAFF.

This chain joins TRBV14 and TRBJ2-7, with 9 positions matching TRBD1. The CDR3 is 15 amino acids. The germline gives CDR1 SGHDN, CDR2 FVKESK. V lost 1 base to trimming and J lost 7 bases; unmatched junction nucleotides: 8. As DNA, the CDR3 is TGTGCCAGCAGCCAAGGGACAGGGGTGAGGAGGGAGCAGTACTTC. It specifies CASSQGTGVRREQYF. The full variable domain, with the rest looked up from reference TRBV14 and TRBJ2-7, is EAGVTQFPSHSVIEKGQTVTLRCDPISGHDNLYWYRRVMGKEIKFLLHFVKESKQDESGMPNNRFLAERTGGTYSTLKVQPAELEDSGVYFCASSQGTGVRREQYFGPGTRLTVT.

This clone was detected once. The chain employs TRBV30 and TRBJ1-1; D is perhaps TRBD1 (5 bases). V lost 0 bases and J 4 bases, leaving 15 bases between the germline ends. CDR1 is GTSNPN and CDR2 is SVGIG in the germline V gene (reference sequence). CDR3 length equals 15 residues. The CDR3 DNA sequence: TGTGCCTGGAGTGTACTGGGGGATGGGAGCACTGAAGCTTTCTTT. This translates into CAWSVLGDGSTEAFF.

The chain joins TRBV5-1 to TRBJ2-7; 8 bases agree with TRBD1. Germline assignment: CDR1 SGHRS and CDR2 YFSETQ. V lost 2 bases and J lost 3; bases outside the gene matches: 7. CDR3 size: 15 residues. CDR3 loop: CASSFDRGVYYEQYF. The CDR3 DNA follows: TGCGCCAGCAGCTTCGACAGGGGCGTTTACTACGAGCAGTACTTC.

This clone was seen only a few times. CDR3 sequence: CASSRGEGNFYNEQFF. The CDR3 DNA reads TGTGCCAGCAGTCGGGGGGAGGGGAATTTCTACAATGAGCAGTTCTTC. The V and J genes are TRBV2 and TRBJ2-1, with 7 bases aligning to TRBD2. Germline-derived CDR1 and CDR2 are SNHLY and FYNNEI. The CDR3 covers 16 residues. J gave up 3 bases and V 5 bases, and 10 bases lay outside the gene matches.

The chain employs TRBV7-9 and TRBJ2-1; 9 bases agree with TRBD1. Germline lookup yields CDR1 SEHNR and CDR2 FQNEAQ (reference sequence). This CDR3 spans 15 amino acids. The ends lost 7 bases at V and 5 bases at J; junction bases unmatched: 9. CDR3 amino acids: CASTAPGQGNNEQFF. In DNA form, the CDR3 reads TGTGCCAGCACCGCACCGGGACAGGGAAACAATGAGCAGTTCTTC.

This clone was picked up a small number of times. The chain combines TRBV5-1 with TRBJ1-1, with 7 bases matching TRBD1. Germline lookup yields CDR1 SGHRS and CDR2 YFSETQ. The CDR3 contains 16 residues. Losses at the gene ends were 3 bases for V and 1 base for J; bases not matched to a gene: 9. CDR3 in DNA: TGCGCCAGCAGCTCTTCGATACAGGGGAGGAACACTGAAGCTTTCTTT. This gives the protein CASSSSIQGRNTEAFF.

This clone was found a few times. The chain is built from TRBV5-6 and TRBJ2-7; no clear D gene. Germline CDR1 and CDR2: SGHDT and YYEEEE. The V gene lost 5 bases and the J gene lost 6 bases, with 9 bases spanning the gap. This CDR3 is built from 11 residues. The CDR3 protein is CASRSLGEQYF. CDR3 nucleotide sequence: TGTGCCAGCAGGTCCCTGGGCGAGCAGTACTTC.

This chain joins TRBV9 and TRBJ1-1; D is uncertain. Germline values: CDR1 SGDLS, CDR2 YYNGEE. The CDR3 is made up of 15 amino acids. V was clipped by 5 bases and J by 2 bases, with 16 bases between them. CDR3 coding DNA: TGTGCCAGCAGTTACAGACGGGAGGGCAACACTGAAGCTTTCTTT. It specifies CASSYRREGNTEAFF. The full variable domain, in which reference TRBV9 and TRBJ1-1 provide the parts outside the CDR3, is DSGVTQTPKHLITATGQRVTLRCSPRSGDLSVYWYQQSLDQGLQFLIQYYNGEERAKGNILERFSAQQFPDLHSELNLSSLELGDSALYFCASSYRREGNTEAFFGQGTRLTVV.

The V call is TRBV12-5, the J call TRBJ2-3; D unclear. Germline assignment: CDR1 LGHNT and CDR2 FRNRAP. The V and J ends lost 3 bases and 10 bases respectively, with 8 bases between them. This CDR3 has 11 residues. CDR3 amino acids: CASGFPEAQYF. The CDR3 DNA reads TGTGCTAGTGGTTTCCCAGAGGCGCAGTATTTT.

This sequence joins TRBV5-1 and TRBJ2-2; 7 nucleotides align to TRBD1. This CDR3 is 13 amino acids long. The junction had 2 bases not matched to a gene; V was cut back by 6 bases and J by 3 bases. Germline CDR1 reads SGHRS; CDR2 reads YFSETQ. CDR3 coding DNA: TGCGCCAGCACCGGGACAGACACCGGGGAGCTGTTTTTT. This sequence encodes CASTGTDTGELFF.

This clone was counted a single time. The chain is built from TRBV29-1 and TRBJ2-7; a weak D match, TRBD2 (5 bases). This CDR3 spans 12 amino acids. V dropped 6 bases and J dropped 1 base, with 10 bases sitting between them. The germline CDR1 and CDR2 sequences are SQVTM and ANQGSEA. Here the CDR3 reads CSVGSGSYEQYF. The CDR3 DNA reads as TGCAGCGTCGGAAGCGGATCCTACGAGCAGTACTTC.

The chain has TRBV5-1 and TRBJ1-3, with TRBD1 matching 7 bases. The CDR3 extends over 16 amino acids. Germline V CDR1 and CDR2: SGHRS, YFSETQ. J gave up 7 bases and V 0 bases, and 10 bases lay outside the gene matches. The CDR3 nucleotides are TGCGCCAGCAGCTTGGATGTCACGGACAGGACGAACACCATATATTTT. Its protein product is CASSLDVTDRTNTIYF.